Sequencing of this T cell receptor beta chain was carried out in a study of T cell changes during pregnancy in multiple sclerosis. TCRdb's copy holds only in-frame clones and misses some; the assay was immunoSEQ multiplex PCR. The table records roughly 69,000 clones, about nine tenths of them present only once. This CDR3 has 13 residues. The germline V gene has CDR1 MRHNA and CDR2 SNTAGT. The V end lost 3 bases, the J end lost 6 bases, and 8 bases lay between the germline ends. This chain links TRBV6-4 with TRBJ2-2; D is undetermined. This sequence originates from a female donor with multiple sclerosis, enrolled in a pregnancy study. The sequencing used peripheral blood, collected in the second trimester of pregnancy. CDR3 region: CASSERESGELFF. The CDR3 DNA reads TGTGCCAGCAGTGAAAGAGAATCCGGGGAGCTGTTTTTT.